These 17 T cell receptor beta chains originate from one sample sequenced in a study of response to subunit inactivated influenza vaccine. TCRdb itself ran the RT-PCR reads through MiXCR, one entry per CDR3 protein. The sample gives a few hundred thousand distinct CDR3 sequences, 13% to 15% of which show up once; approximately 10% is in the top ten. The sequencing used PBMCs from blood, collected less than 13 days after vaccination. The receptor source for this set is a man aged 50 or older who received an inactivated influenza vaccine.

CDR3 in amino acids: CASSQKGVNQPQHF. The CDR3 DNA reads as TGTGCCAGCAGCCAAAAGGGGGTAAATCAGCCCCAGCATTTT. The chain is built from TRBV5-6 and TRBJ1-5; TRBD1 is a possible D gene (6 bases). The V gene lost 4 bases and the J gene lost 4 bases, with 12 bases spanning the gap. The germline CDR1 and CDR2 sequences are SGHDT and YYEEEE. This CDR3 contains 14 residues.

V and J are TRBV18 and TRBJ1-5, with D tentatively TRBD1 (6 bases). The CDR3 has 15 residues. Trimming removed 5 bases from V and 4 bases from J, with 15 bases in between. In germline, CDR1 is KGHSH, CDR2 LQKENI. This CDR3 is CASSTYGGQNQPQHF. The CDR3 DNA reads as TGTGCCAGCTCAACGTACGGGGGCCAAAATCAGCCCCAGCATTTT.

This clonotype was detected ten times or more. The rearrangement joins TRBV7-2 to TRBJ2-7; D remains unclear. The V gene's germline CDR1 is SGHTA and CDR2 FQGNSA. V lost 1 base to trimming and J lost 3 bases, with 13 bases between them. The CDR3 sequence is 15 residues long. The CDR3 loop is CASSLEYGSFYEQYF. DNA of the CDR3: TGTGCCAGCAGCTTAGAGTATGGCAGTTTCTACGAGCAGTACTTC.

This clonotype was seen a few times. The rearrangement links TRBV6-4 to TRBJ1-2; TRBD1 matches 9 bases. Per germline, CDR1 MRHNA and CDR2 SNTAGT. The V segment lost 5 bases and the J segment 4 bases; nucleotides outside the gene matches: 8. This CDR3 spans 15 amino acids. Here the CDR3 DNA reads TGTGCCAGCAGTCCCTACAGGGGGCCGGGCTATGGCTACACCTTC. Translating gives CASSPYRGPGYGYTF.

The chain links TRBV4-2 to TRBJ2-1, with 7 bases lining up with TRBD2. The germline gives CDR1 LGHNA, CDR2 YNFKEQ. The CDR3 sequence is 14 residues long. The V segment lost 3 bases and the J segment 5 bases; nucleotides outside the gene matches: 4. The CDR3 sequence is CASSHPSGNNEQFF. The CDR3 nucleotides are TGTGCCAGCAGCCACCCTAGCGGTAACAATGAGCAGTTCTTC.

This clonotype was recorded a few times. The chain recombines TRBV27 with TRBJ1-6; 11 bases agree with TRBD1. J lost 10 bases, V lost 9 bases, and 8 bases had no gene match. Per germline, CDR1 MNHEY and CDR2 SMNVEV (reference sequence). CDR3 size: 14 residues. In DNA form, the CDR3 reads TGTGCCAGTACGCTGGGACAGGGGGTCTCACCCCTCCACTTT. It is translated as CASTLGQGVSPLHF.

This clonotype was observed at least ten times. This chain links TRBV10-3 with TRBJ2-7, with a weak D call TRBD1 (5 bases). The ends were cut back, 10 bases at V and 2 bases at J, with 12 bases in the middle. The CDR3 extends over 12 amino acids. Germline V gives CDR1 ENHRY, CDR2 SYGVKD. CDR3 in amino acids: CATRDRAYEQYF. CDR3 nucleotides: TGTGCCACCCGTGACAGAGCCTACGAGCAGTACTTC.

This clonotype was recorded a few times. CDR3 sequence reads: CASSQVGRGPYQPQHF. Here the CDR3 DNA reads TGCGCCAGCAGCCAAGTTGGCAGGGGACCGTATCAGCCCCAGCATTTT. The chain combines TRBV4-1 with TRBJ1-5; a possible D gene is TRBD1 (6 bases). V gave up 1 base and J gave up 5 bases, with 15 bases separating them. The CDR3 is 16 amino acids. CDR1 MGHRA and CDR2 YSYEKL come from the germline V gene.

The gene calls are TRBV6-1 and TRBJ2-7, with TRBD2 identical over 7 bases. This CDR3 region has 15 residues. The germline CDR1 and CDR2 sequences are MNHNS and SASEGT. With V trimmed by 8 bases and J by 7 bases, 17 bases remained unmatched. This CDR3 reads CASSVAGATYVEQYF. The CDR3 coding sequence is TGTGCCAGCTCCGTCGCGGGAGCCACCTATGTAGAGCAGTACTTC.

This clonotype was counted only a few times. V gene TRBV7-9 combines with J gene TRBJ2-7, with D tentatively TRBD2 (5 bases). The CDR3 is 13 amino acids. Trimming left V 5 bases short and J 0 bases short, with 8 bases between. Germline V gene lookup returns CDR1 SEHNR and CDR2 FQNEAQ (reference sequence). CDR3 bases: TGTGCCAGCAGCAAACGGGACTCCTACGAGCAGTACTTC. It encodes CASSKRDSYEQYF.

This clonotype was recorded a few times. The J gene is TRBJ2-1, the V gene TRBV3-1, with D possibly being TRBD2 (6 bases). Germline CDR1 reads LGHDT; CDR2 reads YNNKEL (reference sequence). The germline V and J ends were trimmed by 2 bases and 8 bases, with 16 bases remaining between them. The length of the CDR3 is 15 residues. The CDR3 bases are TGTGCCAGCAGCCAAAGGGACCGGGACTCCGATGAGCAGTTCTTC. Protein product: CASSQRDRDSDEQFF.

The CDR3, as DNA: TGTGCCAGCAGCTTAGATAGTTCGCAGCTAGATACGCAGTATTTT. This codes for CASSLDSSQLDTQYF. The chain carries TRBV11-2 and TRBJ2-3; D gene uncertain. The germline CDR1 and CDR2 sequences are SGHAT and FQNNGV. CDR3 length equals 15 residues. V lost 0 bases, J lost 5 bases, and 12 bases lay in between.

This clonotype was seen a few times. The chain links TRBV5-1 to TRBJ2-1, with 7 bases fitting TRBD1. CDR1 is SGHRS and CDR2 is YFSETQ in the germline V gene. The V and J ends lost 5 bases and 2 bases, in that order; junction bases with no gene match: 7. The CDR3 extends over 15 amino acids. The CDR3 nucleotides are TGCGCCAGCAGGGGCTCGGGACAGACCTACAATGAGCAGTTCTTC. Translation gives CASRGSGQTYNEQFF.

Here the CDR3 DNA reads TGTGCCAGCAGCTTACAGGGGATTGCTTCAGATACGCAGTATTTT. This translates into CASSLQGIASDTQYF. The J gene is TRBJ2-3, the V gene TRBV7-9; the D gene is possibly TRBD1 (6 bases). The CDR3 loop spans 15 amino acids. Trimming stripped 2 bases from V and 4 bases from J, with 13 bases between. Looked up from germline, CDR1 is SEHNR and CDR2 is FQNEAQ (reference sequence).

This clonotype was found once. The chain has TRBV20-1 and TRBJ1-3, with TRBD1 matching over 7 bases. There are 17 residues in the CDR3. CDR1 is DFQATT, CDR2 SNEGSKA, per germline (reference sequence). V lost 3 bases to trimming and J lost 1 base; unmatched junction nucleotides: 12. As DNA, the CDR3 is TGCAGTGCTAGCCATTTCGGGACAGCCTCTTCTGGAAACACCATATATTTT. Translating gives CSASHFGTASSGNTIYF.

On this clonotype: At one boundary the junction diverges from the germline segment, which might be a read error. The chain recombines TRBV7-9 with TRBJ2-5, with D uncertain. CDR3 size: 12 residues. The V gene's germline CDR1 is SEHNR and CDR2 FQNEAQ (reference sequence). The CDR3 reads CASILDFETQYF. The CDR3 region has the DNA TGTGCCAGCATCTTAGACTTCGAGACCCAGTACTTC. The whole variable domain, remainder taken from reference TRBV7-9 and TRBJ2-5, is DTGVSQNPRHKITKRGQNVTFRCDPISEHNRLYWYRQTLGQGPEFLTYFQNEAQLEKSRLLSDRFSAERPKGSFSTLEIQRTEQGDSAMYLCASILDFETQYFGPGTRLLVL.

The chain joins TRBV20-1 to TRBJ2-7; TRBD2 aligns across 9 bases. The J segment lost 0 bases and the V segment lost 2 bases, leaving 8 bases of the junction unmatched. Germline V gene sequence: CDR1 DFQATT, CDR2 SNEGSKA (reference sequence). The CDR3 is 16 residues long. CDR3 DNA sequence: TGCAGTGCTAGACCGTCAGCGGGAGGTTTCTCCTACGAGCAGTACTTC. Protein sequence: CSARPSAGGFSYEQYF.